Reported below is one T cell receptor beta chain. This clone was detected only once. Its antigen is still unknown. No per-base quality is available; no much larger clone lies one base away. The sample comes from a study of cytotoxic CD8 clonotypes in ibrutinib-treated CLL listed by TCRdb under 2021. Turning to the overall study: The cohort was composed of 10 to 11 relapsed/refractory and roughly 15 treatment-naive patients; IGHV unmutated status was identified in approximately 17 patients. Responses were partial in some 24 patients and complete in 2; after median 68 months follow-up, about 14 stayed in remission and 12 progressed. Samples at response were collected after a median of about 12 months of treatment, with a range of 6 to 36 months. On average, each sample yielded about 250,000 productive templates and 80,000 to 95,000 productive rearrangements. Longitudinal samples were obtainable from about 30% of the roughly 90 participants in the trial. Cryopreserved peripheral blood mononuclear cells were obtained before treatment, at response, and at either sustained remission or disease progression. Patients were still on ibrutinib when every remission and progressive disease sample was collected. Findings and caveats that apply to the study as a whole: Public clonotypes were found to be uncommon and were observed to contract or remain stable during treatment; the increase in clonality was shown to reflect expansion of private clonotypes at ibrutinib response. At ibrutinib response clonality went up, during sustained remission it held steady, and at progression it dropped back toward baseline. Lymph node repertoires were not examined, and the timing of sampling was not matched between patients in sustained remission and those whose disease progressed. At baseline, clonality was higher than in age-matched healthy donors and showed a strong correlation with circulating CD8+ T-cell counts.

This specimen's time point label, interpreted: roughly 12 months on ibrutinib. For TCR beta library preparation, roughly 2.1 micrograms of genomic DNA were isolated from cryopreserved PBMCs. High-throughput TCR beta sequencing was performed on longitudinal blood samples from CLL patients receiving ibrutinib monotherapy. The patients took part in an open-label, single-center phase 2 trial of ibrutinib monotherapy. A MiSeq instrument was used for deep resolution sequencing, which targeted depths ranging from 1 in 1 million up to 1 in 200,000 T cells, with coverage averaging 10x for each clonotype. The immunoSEQ hsTCRB Kit was used to generate the TCR beta libraries. Per the source publication's procedure: ImmunoSEQ Data Assistant and ImmunoSEQ Analyzer were used for data analysis, and V, D and J genes were assigned according to IMGT definitions. Clonality, which ranges from 0 to 1, was calculated as one minus the normalized Shannon entropy of productive rearrangement frequencies. Only overrepresented clonotypes making up at least 0.05% of the repertoire of each patient were included in the public clonotype analysis. Repertoires from 10 to 15 age-matched healthy donors in immuneACCESS were used as clonality controls. This is the immuneACCESS table as TCRdb keeps it, with only in-frame sequences that have V and J called. A part of the clones is gone; compared with another copy, unresolved V genes explain less than half, and the rest is unexplained. V, J and clone size are those of that table, while D and trimming were read from the DNA. Across this sample there are 160,000 or so clones, with more than 65% seen only once. The biggest ten clones account for about 2% of the sample.

The cysteine opens and the phenylalanine closes a CDR3 of 15 amino acids. Here the CDR3 DNA is all that survives: 45 bases in frame from base 1. At the junction V is shortened by 0 bases and J by 4 bases; bases outside the gene matches: 6. The germline V gene specifies ENHRY as CDR1 and SYGVKD as CDR2. The material was PBMCs, obtained after 12 months of ibrutinib treatment. This receptor was obtained from a human donor with chronic lymphocytic leukemia. The sequence joins TRBV10-3 to TRBJ2-7, with TRBD1 matching 7 junction bases. The encoded CDR3 is CAISESPGQIYEQYF. The DNA reads as follows: TGTGCCATCAGTGAGTCCCCGGGACAGATATACGAGCAGTACTTC.